This T cell receptor beta chain was captured in a study of cytotoxic CD8 clonotypes in ibrutinib-treated CLL (dated by TCRdb to the early 2020s). With regard to the full study: In this cohort, approximately 15 patients were treatment-naive and 11 to 12 were relapsed/refractory, while some 18 had unmutated IGHV. Of the roughly 90 people in the trial, 26 had longitudinal samples available. The response samples were drawn at a median of 12 months into treatment, with a range of about 6 to 36 months. Cryopreserved peripheral blood mononuclear cells were obtained before treatment, at response, and at either sustained remission or disease progression. An average of around 260,000 productive templates and approximately 91,000 productive rearrangements was obtained per sample. Partial responses were observed in roughly 24 patients and complete responses in 2; after a median follow-up of around 68 months, remission was maintained in 14 patients and progression was observed in approximately 12.

This clone was observed a handful of times. Its antigen has not been determined. Per-base qualities were not stored, and no clone one base away is much larger. Broad study findings and their caveats: Sampling times were not matched between patients in sustained remission and patients whose disease was progressing, and lymph node repertoires were not examined. At baseline, clonality was higher than in age-matched healthy donors and showed a strong correlation with circulating CD8+ T-cell counts. Clonality increased at ibrutinib response, stayed stable in sustained remission, and fell back toward baseline at progression. Public clonotypes were found to be uncommon and were observed to contract or remain stable during treatment; the increase in clonality was shown to reflect expansion of private clonotypes at ibrutinib response.

Approximately 2 micrograms of genomic DNA were extracted from cryopreserved PBMCs for TCR beta library preparation. Longitudinal blood samples from CLL patients on ibrutinib monotherapy were analyzed using high-throughput TCR beta sequencing. The patients took part in an open-label, single-center phase 2 trial of ibrutinib monotherapy. Cut back by 0 bases and 0 bases, the V and J ends lie 5 bases apart. The germline V gene (reference sequence) specifies LNHNV as CDR1 and YYDKDF as CDR2. The CDR3 runs 14 amino acids, cysteine and phenylalanine included. The entry retains the CDR3 DNA only, 42 bases that are in frame from base 1. Each clonotype received, on average, 10x coverage in deep resolution sequencing performed on a MiSeq, where the target depth lay between 1 in 1 million and 1 in 200,000 T cells. TCR beta libraries were generated with the immunoSEQ hsTCRB Kit. The published analysis was carried out like this. The data were analyzed with ImmunoSEQ Analyzer and ImmunoSEQ Data Assistant, and V, D and J gene assignments followed IMGT definitions. Clonality, which ranges from 0 to 1, was calculated as one minus the normalized Shannon entropy of productive rearrangement frequencies. Public clonotype analysis was restricted to overrepresented clonotypes comprising at least 0.05% of each patient's repertoire. Repertoires from approximately 12 age-matched healthy donors in immuneACCESS were used as clonality controls. The table comes from immuneACCESS by way of TCRdb, which keeps in-frame sequences with V and J called. Part of the clones is missing from these tables; in studies checked, under half for an unresolved V gene and the rest for unknown reasons. V and J calls and clone size are those listed in that table; D and trimming were worked out from the DNA. The sample table contains around 310,000 clones; only one count was recorded for around four fifths of them. The ten largest account for about 6.7% of the sample.

This receptor chain uses TRBV15 and TRBJ1-2; the D gene cannot be named for sure. The starting material was PBMCs, obtained before ibrutinib treatment. This sequence was found in a human donor with chronic lymphocytic leukemia. The sequenced DNA is TGTGCCACCAGCAGAGATCCGGCTAACTATGGCTACACCTTC. The translation is CATSRDPANYGYTF.